This TCR beta chain was documented in a study of cytomegalovirus exposure and HLA in healthy donors. Findings and caveats of the study: Many donors carried some public TCRs, although rarity characterized most TCR sequences. According to an earlier analysis, most TCR beta V segments yielded productive rearrangements about 90% or about 30% of the time.

The PCR employed 60 Vbeta primers together with 13 Jbeta primers. The data were produced by immunoSEQ multiplex PCR, yet TCRdb's version contains in-frame clones alone and is incomplete. The data hold 150,000 to 200,000 clones, with about four fifths observed a single time. All the people who gave samples were healthy bone marrow donors. Donors counted as nominally healthy when sampled, yet unrecorded immune exposures were likely. Concerning this clone itself: Its specificity is unknown.

CDR1 is SGHTA and CDR2 is FQGNSA in the germline V gene. V lost 5 bases, J lost 2 bases, and 19 bases lay in between. This CDR3 has 16 amino acids. The clonotype comes from a woman aged 18-29 years in good health and CMV-seronegative. This chain joins TRBV7-2 and TRBJ2-7, with D perhaps matching TRBD1 (6 bases). The sample consisted of PBMCs. In DNA, the CDR3 is TGTGCCAGCAGCCCACCTCAAGGACAGAGGCCCTACGAGCAGTACGTC. Amino acid sequence: CASSPPQGQRPYEQYV.